This TCR beta chain derives from a study of T cell changes during pregnancy in multiple sclerosis. The CDR3 extends over 15 amino acids. The V gene end was trimmed by 6 bases and the J gene end by 0 bases; junction bases not matched to a gene: 5. Looked up from germline, CDR1 is MNHEY and CDR2 is SVGAGI. Some clones are missing from TCRdb's copy, which holds only in-frame ones; the method was immunoSEQ multiplex PCR. The sample lists some 39,000 clones, around nine tenths occurring once. The material sequenced was CD8+ T cells from peripheral blood mononuclear cells, taken in the first trimester of pregnancy. The J gene is TRBJ1-3, the V gene TRBV6-5; TRBD1 matches 7 bases. The TCR sequence derives from a female donor with multiple sclerosis, enrolled in a pregnancy study. CDR3 region: CASRPTGLSGNTIYF. In nucleotides, the CDR3 is TGTGCCAGCAGGCCGACAGGGCTCTCTGGAAACACCATATATTTT.